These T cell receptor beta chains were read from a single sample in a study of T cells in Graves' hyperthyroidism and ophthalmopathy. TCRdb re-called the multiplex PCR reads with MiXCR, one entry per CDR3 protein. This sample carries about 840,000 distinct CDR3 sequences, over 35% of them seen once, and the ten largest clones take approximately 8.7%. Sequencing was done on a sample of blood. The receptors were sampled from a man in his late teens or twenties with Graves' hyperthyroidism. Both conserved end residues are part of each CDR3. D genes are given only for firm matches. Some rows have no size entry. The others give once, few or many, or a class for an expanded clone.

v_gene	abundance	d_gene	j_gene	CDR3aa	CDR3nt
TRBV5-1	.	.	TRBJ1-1	CASSSGVQGKAFF	TGCGCCAGCAGCTCTGGAGTACAGGGTAAAGCTTTCTTT
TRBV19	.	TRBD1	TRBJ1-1	CASSQPGGVEAFF	TGCGCCAGCAGTCAACCAGGGGGGGTTGAAGCTTTCTTT
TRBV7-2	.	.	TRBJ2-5	CASSLFRAPGTQYF	TGTGCCAGCAGCTTATTTCGTGCCCCCGGGACCCAGTACTTC
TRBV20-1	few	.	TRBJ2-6	CSASRRGPSGANVLTF	TGCAGTGCTAGTCGACGGGGCCCTTCTGGGGCCAACGTCCTGACTTTC
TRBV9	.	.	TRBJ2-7	CASSQDPGPYEQYF	TGTGCCAGCAGCCAAGATCCCGGCCCCTACGAGCAGTACTTC
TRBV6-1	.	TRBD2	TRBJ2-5	CASSYTTGTRGLETQYF	TGTGCCAGCAGCTACACCACCGGGACTAGGGGGTTGGAGACCCAGTACTTC
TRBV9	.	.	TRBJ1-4	CASSLWGATNEKLFF	TGTGCCAGCAGCCTATGGGGGGCAACTAATGAAAAACTGTTTTTT
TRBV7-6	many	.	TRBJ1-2	CASSLGDMRYGYTF	TGTGCCAGCAGCTTAGGCGACATGCGGTATGGCTACACCTTC
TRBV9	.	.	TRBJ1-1	CASRQGGAEAFF	TGTGCCAGCAGACAGGGTGGAGCTGAAGCTTTCTTT
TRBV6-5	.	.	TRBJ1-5	CASSLAGLDQPQHF	TGTGCCAGCAGTTTAGCAGGGTTGGATCAGCCCCAGCATTTT
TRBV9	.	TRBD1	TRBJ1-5	CASSSSTGYGAGGQPQHF	TGTGCCAGCAGCTCTAGTACAGGTTACGGGGCAGGGGGTCAGCCCCAGCATTTT
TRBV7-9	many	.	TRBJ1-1	CASSLVGQINTEAFF	TGTGCCAGCAGCTTAGTGGGGCAGATAAACACTGAAGCTTTCTTT
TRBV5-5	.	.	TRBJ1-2	CASSLREQLYGYTF	TGTGCCAGCAGCTTGAGGGAACAACTCTATGGCTACACCTTC
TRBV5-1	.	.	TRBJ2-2	CASSLQWVTQTTGELFF	TGCGCCAGCAGCTTGCAGTGGGTGACGCAAACCACCGGGGAGCTGTTTTTT
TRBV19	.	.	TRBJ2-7	CAGAPAGTYEQYF	TGTGCCGGCGCCCCCGCAGGTACCTACGAGCAGTACTTC
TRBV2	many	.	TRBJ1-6	CASSEGAGGSPLHF	TGTGCCAGCAGTGAAGGGGCGGGGGGTTCACCCCTCCACTTT
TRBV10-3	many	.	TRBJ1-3	CAISGDDGNTIYF	TGTGCCATCAGCGGGGACGACGGAAACACCATATATTTT
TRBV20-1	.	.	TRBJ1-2	CSASSGPNYGYTF	TGCAGTGCTAGTTCAGGGCCTAACTATGGCTACACATTC
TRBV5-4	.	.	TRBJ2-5	CASSPSGSQETQYF	TGTGCCAGCAGTCCAAGCGGGTCCCAAGAGACCCAGTACTTC
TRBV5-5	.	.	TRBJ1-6	CASSQDRGARDNSPLHF	TGTGCCAGCAGCCAAGATCGCGGGGCGCGAGATAATTCACCCCTCCACTTT
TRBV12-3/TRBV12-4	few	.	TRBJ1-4	CASSSRRGGEKLFF	TGTGCCAGCAGCAGTAGGAGGGGCGGCGAAAAACTGTTTTTT
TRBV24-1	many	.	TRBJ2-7	CATSENTGGSYEQYF	TGTGCCACCAGTGAGAACACTGGGGGCTCCTACGAGCAGTACTTC